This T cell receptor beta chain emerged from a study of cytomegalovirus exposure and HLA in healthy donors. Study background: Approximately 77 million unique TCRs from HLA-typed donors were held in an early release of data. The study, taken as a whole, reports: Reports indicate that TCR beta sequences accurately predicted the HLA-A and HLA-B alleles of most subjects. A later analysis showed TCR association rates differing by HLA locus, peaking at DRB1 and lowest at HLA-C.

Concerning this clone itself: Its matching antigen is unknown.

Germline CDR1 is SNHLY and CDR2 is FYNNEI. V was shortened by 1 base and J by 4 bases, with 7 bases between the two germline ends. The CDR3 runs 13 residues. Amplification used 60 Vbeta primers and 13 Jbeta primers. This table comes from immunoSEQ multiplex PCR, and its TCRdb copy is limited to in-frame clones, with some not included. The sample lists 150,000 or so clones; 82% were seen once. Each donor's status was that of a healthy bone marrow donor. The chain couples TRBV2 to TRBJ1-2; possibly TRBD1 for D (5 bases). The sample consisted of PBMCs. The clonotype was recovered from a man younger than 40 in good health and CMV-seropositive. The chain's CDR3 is CASSEGQPYGYTF. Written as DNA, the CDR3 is TGTGCCAGCAGTGAAGGACAGCCCTATGGCTACACCTTC.